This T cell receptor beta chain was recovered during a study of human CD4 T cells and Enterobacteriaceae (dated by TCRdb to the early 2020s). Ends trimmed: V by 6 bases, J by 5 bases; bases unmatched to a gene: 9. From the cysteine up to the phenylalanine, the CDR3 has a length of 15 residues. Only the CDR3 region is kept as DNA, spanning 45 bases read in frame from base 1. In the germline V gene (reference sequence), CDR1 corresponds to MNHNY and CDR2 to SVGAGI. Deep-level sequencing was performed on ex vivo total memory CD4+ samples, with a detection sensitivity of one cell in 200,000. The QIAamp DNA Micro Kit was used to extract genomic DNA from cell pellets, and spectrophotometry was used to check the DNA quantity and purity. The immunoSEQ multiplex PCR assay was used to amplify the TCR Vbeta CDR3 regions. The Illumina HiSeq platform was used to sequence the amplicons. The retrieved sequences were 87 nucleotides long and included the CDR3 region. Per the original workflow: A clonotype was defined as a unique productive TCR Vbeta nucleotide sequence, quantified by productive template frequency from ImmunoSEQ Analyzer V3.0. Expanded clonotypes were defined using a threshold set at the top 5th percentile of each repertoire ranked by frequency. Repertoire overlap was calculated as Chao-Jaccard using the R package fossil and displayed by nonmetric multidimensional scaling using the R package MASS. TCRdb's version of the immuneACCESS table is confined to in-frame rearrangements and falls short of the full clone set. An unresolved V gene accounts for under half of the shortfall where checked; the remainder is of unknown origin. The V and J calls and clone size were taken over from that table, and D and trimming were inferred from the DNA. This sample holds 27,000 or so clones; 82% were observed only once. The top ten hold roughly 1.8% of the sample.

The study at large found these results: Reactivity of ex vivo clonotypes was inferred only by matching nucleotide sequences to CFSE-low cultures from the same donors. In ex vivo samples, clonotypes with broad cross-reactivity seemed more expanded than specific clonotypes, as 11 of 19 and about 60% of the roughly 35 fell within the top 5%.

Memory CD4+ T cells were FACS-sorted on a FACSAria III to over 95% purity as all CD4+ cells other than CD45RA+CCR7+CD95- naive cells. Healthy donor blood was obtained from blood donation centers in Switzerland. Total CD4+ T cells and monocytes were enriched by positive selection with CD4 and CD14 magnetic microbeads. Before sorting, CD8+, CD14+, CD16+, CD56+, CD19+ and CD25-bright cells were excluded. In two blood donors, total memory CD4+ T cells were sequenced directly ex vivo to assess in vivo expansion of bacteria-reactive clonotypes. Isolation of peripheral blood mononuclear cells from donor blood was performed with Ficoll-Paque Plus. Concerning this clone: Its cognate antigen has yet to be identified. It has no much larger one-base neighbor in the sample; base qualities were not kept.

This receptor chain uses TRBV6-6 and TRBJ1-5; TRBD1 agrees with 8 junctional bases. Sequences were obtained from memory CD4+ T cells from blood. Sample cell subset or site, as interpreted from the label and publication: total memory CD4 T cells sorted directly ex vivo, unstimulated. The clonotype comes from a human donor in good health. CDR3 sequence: CASSPGQGWDQPQHF. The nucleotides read TGTGCCAGCAGCCCAGGACAGGGCTGGGATCAGCCCCAGCATTTT.